The 2 T cell receptor beta chains given below trace back to one sample, sequenced in a study of T cell changes during pregnancy in multiple sclerosis. Method: immunoSEQ multiplex PCR; TCRdb's copy keeps in-frame clones and lacks some. The data show 70,000 to 100,000 clones, with approximately 92% seen just once and about 3.9% held by the top ten. The input for sequencing was peripheral blood, taken in the first trimester of pregnancy. These receptors originate from a female donor with multiple sclerosis, enrolled in a pregnancy study.

This chain joins TRBV4-1 and TRBJ2-5, with 9 bases matching TRBD2. This CDR3 comprises 14 residues. Germline V gene lookup returns CDR1 MGHRA and CDR2 YSYEKL. The V and J ends lost 3 bases and 2 bases, in that order; junction bases with no gene match: 1. DNA for the CDR3: TGCGCCAGCAGCCACCTAGCGGGACAAGAGACCCAGTACTTC. It translates to CASSHLAGQETQYF.

This chain connects TRBV27 to TRBJ1-3; D uncertain. Germline V CDR1 and CDR2: MNHEY, SMNVEV (reference sequence). Deletions cut 6 bases from V and 0 bases from J, with 15 bases between. This CDR3 has 16 residues. This CDR3 is CASSLDRPGSGNTIYF. DNA of the CDR3: TGTGCCAGCAGCCTCGACCGTCCGGGCTCTGGAAACACCATATATTTT.